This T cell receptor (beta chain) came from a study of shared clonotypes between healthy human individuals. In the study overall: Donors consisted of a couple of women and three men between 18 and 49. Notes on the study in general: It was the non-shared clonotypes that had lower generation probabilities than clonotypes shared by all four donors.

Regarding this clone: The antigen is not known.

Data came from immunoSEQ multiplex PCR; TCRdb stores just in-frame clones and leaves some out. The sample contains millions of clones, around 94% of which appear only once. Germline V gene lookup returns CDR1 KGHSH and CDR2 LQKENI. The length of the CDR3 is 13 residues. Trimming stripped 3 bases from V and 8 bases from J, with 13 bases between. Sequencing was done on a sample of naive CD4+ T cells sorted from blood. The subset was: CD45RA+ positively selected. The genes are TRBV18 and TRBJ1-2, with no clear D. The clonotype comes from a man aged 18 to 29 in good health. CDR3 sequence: CASSPTAQDGYTF. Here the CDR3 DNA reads TGTGCCAGCTCACCGACGGCGCAGGACGGCTACACCTTC. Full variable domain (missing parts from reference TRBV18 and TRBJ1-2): NAGVMQNPRHLVRRRGQEARLRCSPMKGHSHVYWYRQLPEEGLKFMVYLQKENIIDESGMPKERFSAEFPKEGPSILRIQQVVRGDSAAYFCASSPTAQDGYTFGSGTRLTVV.